This T cell receptor beta chain was identified during a study of T cells in Graves' hyperthyroidism and ophthalmopathy. Study-wide points: Most expanded thyroid clonotypes above 0.001 also appeared in blood.

Trimming left V 3 bases short and J 1 base short, with 6 bases between. Germline assignment: CDR1 SNHLY and CDR2 FYNNEI. This CDR3 contains 13 residues. Amplified regions were TCR beta CDR3 sequences from RNA transcripts. Using the HTBI primer set, a first-round RT-PCR was run on the TCR CDR3. TCRdb re-called the multiplex PCR reads with MiXCR, one entry per CDR3 protein. The sample has a few hundred thousand distinct CDR3 sequences; less than 15% are singletons. For the diagnoses, clinical symptoms, serum thyroxine and TRAb, thyroid ultrasound and orbital computed tomography were used. This clonotype has ten or more counts. The antigen remains unidentified.

The clonotype was recovered from a woman aged 18-30 years with Graves' hyperthyroidism. Sequenced input: blood. The chain has TRBV2 and TRBJ2-5; the D is unclear. CDR3 amino acids: CASSDFVQETQYF. In DNA form, the CDR3 reads TGTGCCAGCAGTGATTTTGTCCAAGAGACCCAGTACTTC.